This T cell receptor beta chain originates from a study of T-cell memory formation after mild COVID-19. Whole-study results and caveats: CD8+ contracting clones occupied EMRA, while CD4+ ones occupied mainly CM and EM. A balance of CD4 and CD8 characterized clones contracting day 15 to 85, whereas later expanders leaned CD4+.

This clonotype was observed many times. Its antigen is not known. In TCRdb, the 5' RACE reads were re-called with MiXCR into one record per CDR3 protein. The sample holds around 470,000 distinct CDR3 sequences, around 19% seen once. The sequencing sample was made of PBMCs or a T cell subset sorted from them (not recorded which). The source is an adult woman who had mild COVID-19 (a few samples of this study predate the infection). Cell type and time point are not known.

In nucleotides, the CDR3 is TGTGCCAGCAGCCGGGACAGGGTGCGGTCTGGGGCCAACGTCCTGACTTTC. Translation: CASSRDRVRSGANVLTF. The rearrangement links TRBV7-9 to TRBJ2-6; the match to TRBD1 covers 9 bases. Germline V lookup: CDR1 SEHNR, CDR2 FQNEAQ (reference sequence). With V trimmed by 5 bases and J by 1 base, 6 bases remained unmatched. The CDR3 contains 17 residues.